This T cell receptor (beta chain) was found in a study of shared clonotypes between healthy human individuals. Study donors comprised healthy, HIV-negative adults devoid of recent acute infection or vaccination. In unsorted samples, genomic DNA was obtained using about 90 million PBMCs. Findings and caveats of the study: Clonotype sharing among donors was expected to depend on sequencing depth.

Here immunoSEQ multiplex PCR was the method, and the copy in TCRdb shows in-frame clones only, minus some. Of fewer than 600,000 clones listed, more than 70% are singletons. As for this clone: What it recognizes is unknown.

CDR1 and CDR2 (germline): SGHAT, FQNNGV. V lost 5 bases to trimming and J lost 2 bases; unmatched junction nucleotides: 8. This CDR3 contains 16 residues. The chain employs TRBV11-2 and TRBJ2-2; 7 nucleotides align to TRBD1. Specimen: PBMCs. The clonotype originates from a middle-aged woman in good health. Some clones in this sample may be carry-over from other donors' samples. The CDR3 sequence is CASSIRQGTNTGELFF. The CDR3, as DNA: TGTGCCAGCAGCATTAGACAGGGCACCAACACCGGGGAGCTGTTTTTT.